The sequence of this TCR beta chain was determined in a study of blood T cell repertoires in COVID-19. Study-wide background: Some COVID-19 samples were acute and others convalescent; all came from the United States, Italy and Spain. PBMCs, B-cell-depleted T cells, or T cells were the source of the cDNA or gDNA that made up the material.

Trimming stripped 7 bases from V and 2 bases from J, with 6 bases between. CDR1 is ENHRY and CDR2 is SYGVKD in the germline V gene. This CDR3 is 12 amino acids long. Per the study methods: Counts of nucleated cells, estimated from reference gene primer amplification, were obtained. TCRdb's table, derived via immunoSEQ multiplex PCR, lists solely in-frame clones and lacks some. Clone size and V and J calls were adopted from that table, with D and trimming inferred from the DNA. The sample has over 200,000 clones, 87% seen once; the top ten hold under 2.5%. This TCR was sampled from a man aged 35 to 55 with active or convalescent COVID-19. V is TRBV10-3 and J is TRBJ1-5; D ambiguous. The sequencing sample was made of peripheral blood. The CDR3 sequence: CAITQGNQPQHF. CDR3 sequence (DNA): TGTGCCATCACGCAGGGCAATCAGCCCCAGCATTTT.